These T cell receptor beta chains were read from a single sample in a study of post-analysis software for immune sequencing data. TCRdb re-called the PCR reads with MiXCR, one entry per CDR3 protein. This sample yields hundreds of thousands of distinct CDR3 sequences, of which around 27% are seen a single time; roughly 0.57% belongs to the top ten. Sequenced material: blood. The origin of the receptors is a girl aged 5 to 17 with multiple sclerosis. CDR3s include the opening cysteine and the closing phenylalanine or tryptophan. The D gene is left open where the match is weak. The size entry is marked missing in some rows and otherwise reads once, few, many or a size class.

j_gene	v_gene	abundance	d_gene	CDR3aa	CDR3nt
TRBJ1-2	TRBV7-9	-	-	CASSPQPGGGYTF	TGTGCCAGCAGCCCCCAGCCTGGGGGTGGCTACACCTTC
TRBJ2-3	TRBV5-6	few	TRBD2	CASSSPTLAGGRYIDTQYF	TGTGCCAGCAGCTCACCTACACTAGCGGGAGGCCGATATATAGATACGCAGTATTTT
TRBJ1-1	TRBV7-6	-	-	CASSSQQWNTEAFF	TGTGCCAGCAGCTCCCAACAGTGGAACACTGAAGCTTTCTTT
TRBJ2-7	TRBV6-6	few	-	CASSRSAVTYEQYF	TGTGCCAGCAGTCGATCAGCGGTAACCTACGAGCAGTACTTC
TRBJ2-3	TRBV11-2	-	TRBD2	CASSLDRAGGITDTQYF	TGTGCCAGCAGCTTAGACCGAGCGGGGGGGATTACAGATACGCAGTATTTT
TRBJ1-5	TRBV12-3/TRBV12-4	-	-	CASSGQSLSNQPQHF	TGTGCCAGCAGTGGACAGTCTCTTAGCAATCAGCCCCAGCATTTT
TRBJ2-1	TRBV20-1	-	-	CSARGLQTWSYNEQFF	TGCAGTGCTAGAGGCTTACAGACGTGGTCCTACAATGAGCAGTTCTTC
TRBJ1-5	TRBV20-1	-	-	CSASPGGAYSNQPQHF	TGCAGTGCTAGTCCTGGGGGCGCTTATAGCAATCAGCCTCAGCATTTT
TRBJ2-3	TRBV5-1	many	TRBD2	CASSLEGLAGGPTDTQYF	TGCGCCAGCAGCTTGGAGGGACTAGCGGGGGGGCCTACAGATACGCAGTATTTT
TRBJ2-1	TRBV7-2	-	-	CASSLSETQFF	TGTGCCAGCAGCCTAAGCGAGACCCAGTTCTTC
TRBJ2-5	TRBV7-9	-	TRBD2	CASSLVGRGGSQETQYF	TGTGCCAGCAGCTTAGTCGGGCGCGGGGGGAGCCAAGAGACCCAGTACTTC
TRBJ2-5	TRBV24-1	few	TRBD2	CATQRGPHQETQYF	TGTGCCACCCAGCGGGGGCCCCACCAAGAGACCCAGTACTTC
TRBJ2-5	TRBV29-1	many	TRBD1	CSARQGGRPQETQYF	TGCAGCGCCCGACAGGGGGGCCGGCCCCAAGAGACCCAGTACTTC
TRBJ2-3	TRBV5-6	few	-	CASSTKTLRTLSQYF	TGTGCCAGCAGCACCAAAACGCTCCGGACGCTGTCGCAGTATTTT
TRBJ2-1	TRBV12-3/TRBV12-4	-	-	CPSSVESHRDDEQFF	TGTCCCAGCAGCGTAGAATCTCACAGGGACGATGAGCAGTTCTTC